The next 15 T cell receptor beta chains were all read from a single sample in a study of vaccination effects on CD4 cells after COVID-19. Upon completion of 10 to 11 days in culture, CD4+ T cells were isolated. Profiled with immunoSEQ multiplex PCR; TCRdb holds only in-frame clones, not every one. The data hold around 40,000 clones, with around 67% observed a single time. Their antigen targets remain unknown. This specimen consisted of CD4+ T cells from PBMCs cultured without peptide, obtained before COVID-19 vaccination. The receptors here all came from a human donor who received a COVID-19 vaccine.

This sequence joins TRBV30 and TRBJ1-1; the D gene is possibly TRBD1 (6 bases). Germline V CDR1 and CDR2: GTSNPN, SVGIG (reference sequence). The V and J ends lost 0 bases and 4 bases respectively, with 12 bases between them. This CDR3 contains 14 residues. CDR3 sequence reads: CAWSVGGTSTEAFF. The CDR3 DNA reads TGTGCCTGGAGTGTAGGGGGGACGAGCACTGAAGCTTTCTTT.

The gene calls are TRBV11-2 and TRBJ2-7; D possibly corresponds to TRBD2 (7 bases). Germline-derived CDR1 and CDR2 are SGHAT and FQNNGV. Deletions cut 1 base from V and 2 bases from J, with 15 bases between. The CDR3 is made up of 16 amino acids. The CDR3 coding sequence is TGTGCCAGCAGCTTAGCCCCGGGGCGGGGGCCCTACGAGCAGTACTTC. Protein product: CASSLAPGRGPYEQYF. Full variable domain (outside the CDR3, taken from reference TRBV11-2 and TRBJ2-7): EAGVAQSPRYKIIEKRQSVAFWCNPISGHATLYWYQQILGQGPKLLIQFQNNGVVDDSQLPKDRFSAERLKGVDSTLKIQPAKLEDSAVYLCASSLAPGRGPYEQYFGPGTRLTVT.

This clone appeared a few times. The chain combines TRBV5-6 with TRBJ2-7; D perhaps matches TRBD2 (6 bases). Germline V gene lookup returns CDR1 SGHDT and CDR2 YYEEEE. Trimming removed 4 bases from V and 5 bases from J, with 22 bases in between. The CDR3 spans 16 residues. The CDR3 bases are TGTGCCAGCAGCCCTCGCTTCGGGACTGAGAACGACGAGCAGTACTTC. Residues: CASSPRFGTENDEQYF.

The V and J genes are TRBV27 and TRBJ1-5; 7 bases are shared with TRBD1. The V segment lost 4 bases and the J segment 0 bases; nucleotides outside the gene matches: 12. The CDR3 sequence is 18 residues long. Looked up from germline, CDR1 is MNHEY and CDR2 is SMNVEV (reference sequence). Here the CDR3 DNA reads TGTGCCAGCAGTTCCATCTTTCAGGGGGATAGTAGCAATCAGCCCCAGCATTTT. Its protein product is CASSSIFQGDSSNQPQHF.

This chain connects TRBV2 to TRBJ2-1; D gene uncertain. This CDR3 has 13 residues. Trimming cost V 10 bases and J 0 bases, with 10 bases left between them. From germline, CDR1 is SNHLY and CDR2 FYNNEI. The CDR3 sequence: CATSKSSYNEQFF. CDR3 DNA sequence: TGTGCCACAAGTAAGAGCTCCTACAATGAGCAGTTCTTC. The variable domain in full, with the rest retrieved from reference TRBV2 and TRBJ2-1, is EPEVTQTPSHQVTQMGQEVILRCVPISNHLYFYWYRQILGQKVEFLVSFYNNEISEKSEIFDDQFSVERPDGSNFTLKIRSTKLEDSAMYFCATSKSSYNEQFFGPGTRLTVL.

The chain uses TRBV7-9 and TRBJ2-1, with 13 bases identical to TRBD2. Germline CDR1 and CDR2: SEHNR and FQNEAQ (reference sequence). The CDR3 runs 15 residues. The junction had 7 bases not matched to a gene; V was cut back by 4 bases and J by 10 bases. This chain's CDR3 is CASSSRLAGGWEQFF. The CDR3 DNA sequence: TGTGCCAGCAGCTCCAGACTAGCGGGAGGTTGGGAGCAGTTCTTC.

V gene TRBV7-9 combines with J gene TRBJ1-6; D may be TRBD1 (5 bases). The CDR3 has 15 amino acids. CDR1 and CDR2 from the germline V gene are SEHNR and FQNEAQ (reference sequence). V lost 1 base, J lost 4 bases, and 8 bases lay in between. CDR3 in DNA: TGTGCCAGCAGCTTAGGGGGCGCATATAATTCACCCCTCCACTTT. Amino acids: CASSLGGAYNSPLHF.

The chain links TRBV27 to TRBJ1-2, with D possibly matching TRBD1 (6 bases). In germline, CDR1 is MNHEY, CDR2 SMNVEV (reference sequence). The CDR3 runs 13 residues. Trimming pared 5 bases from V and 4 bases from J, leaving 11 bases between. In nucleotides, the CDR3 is TGTGCCAGCAGTCTCCAGGGGCCCTATGGCTACACCTTC. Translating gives CASSLQGPYGYTF.

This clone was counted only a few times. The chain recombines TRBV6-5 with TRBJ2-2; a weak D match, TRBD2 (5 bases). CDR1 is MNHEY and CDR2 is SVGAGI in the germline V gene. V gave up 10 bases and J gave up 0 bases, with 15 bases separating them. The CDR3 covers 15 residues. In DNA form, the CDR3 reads TGTGCCACCCTAGCACCGGTCGCGAACACCGGGGAGCTGTTTTTT. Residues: CATLAPVANTGELFF.

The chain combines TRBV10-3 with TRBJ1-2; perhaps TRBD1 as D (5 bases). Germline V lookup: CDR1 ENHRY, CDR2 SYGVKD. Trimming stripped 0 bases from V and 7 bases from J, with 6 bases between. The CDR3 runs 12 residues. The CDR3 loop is CAISESDIGYTF. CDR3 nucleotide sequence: TGTGCCATCAGTGAGTCGGACATTGGCTACACCTTC.

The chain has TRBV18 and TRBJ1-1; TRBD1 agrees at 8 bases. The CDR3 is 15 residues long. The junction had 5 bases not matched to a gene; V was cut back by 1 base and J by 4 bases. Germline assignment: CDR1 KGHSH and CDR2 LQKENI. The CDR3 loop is CASSPQQGGSTEAFF. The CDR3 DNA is TGTGCCAGCTCACCACAACAGGGGGGATCCACTGAAGCTTTCTTT. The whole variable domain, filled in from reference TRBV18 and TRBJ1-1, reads NAGVMQNPRHLVRRRGQEARLRCSPMKGHSHVYWYRQLPEEGLKFMVYLQKENIIDESGMPKERFSAEFPKEGPSILRIQQVVRGDSAAYFCASSPQQGGSTEAFFGQGTRLTVV.

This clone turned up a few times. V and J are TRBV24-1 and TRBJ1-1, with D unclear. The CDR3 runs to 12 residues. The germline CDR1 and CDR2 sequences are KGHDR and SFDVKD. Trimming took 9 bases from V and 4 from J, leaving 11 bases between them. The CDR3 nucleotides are TGTGCCACCCGGACCCGGGGCACTGAAGCTTTCTTT. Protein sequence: CATRTRGTEAFF.

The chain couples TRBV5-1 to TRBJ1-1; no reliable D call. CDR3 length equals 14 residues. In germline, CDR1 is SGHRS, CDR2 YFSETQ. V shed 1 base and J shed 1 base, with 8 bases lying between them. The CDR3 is CASSLFGQNTEAFF. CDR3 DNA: TGCGCCAGCAGCTTGTTCGGGCAGAACACTGAAGCTTTCTTT.

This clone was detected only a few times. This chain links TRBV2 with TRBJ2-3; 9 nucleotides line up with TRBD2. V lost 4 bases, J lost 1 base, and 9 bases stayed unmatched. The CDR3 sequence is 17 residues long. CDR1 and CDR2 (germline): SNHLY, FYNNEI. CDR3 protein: CASSGRGGSRGTDTQYF. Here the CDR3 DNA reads TGTGCCAGCAGTGGGCGGGGGGGTTCCCGCGGCACAGATACGCAGTATTTT.

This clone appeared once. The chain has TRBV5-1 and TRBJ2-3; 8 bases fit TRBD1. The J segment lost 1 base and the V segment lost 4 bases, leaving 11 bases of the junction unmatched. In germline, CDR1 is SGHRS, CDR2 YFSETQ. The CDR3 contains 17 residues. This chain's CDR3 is CASSIGQGMIRTDTQYF. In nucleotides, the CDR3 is TGCGCCAGCAGCATCGGACAGGGTATGATTCGCACAGATACGCAGTATTTT.